What follows are 17 T cell receptor beta chains derived from one specimen sequenced in a study of T cells in Graves' hyperthyroidism and ophthalmopathy. It was RNA transcripts that yielded the amplified TCR beta CDR3 regions. When the TCR CDR3 underwent first-round RT-PCR, the HTBI primer set was used. TCRdb independently ran MiXCR on the multiplex PCR reads; one entry per CDR3 protein. The sample lists around 440,000 distinct CDR3 sequences, 15% to 18% occurring once. Material for sequencing was blood. The receptors originated from a woman aged 18-30 years with Graves' hyperthyroidism.

This clonotype was counted many times. The chain has TRBV6-2 or TRBV6-3 and TRBJ1-1, with 7 bases that match TRBD1. V lost 6 bases to trimming and J lost 6 bases; unmatched junction nucleotides: 7. Germline loops: CDR1 MNHEY, CDR2 SVGEGT. The length of the CDR3 is 13 residues. The CDR3 DNA reads TGTGCCAGCAGACGCGCAGGGGGTTCTGAAGCTTTCTTT. It encodes CASRRAGGSEAFF.

This clonotype was observed many times. The V call is TRBV5-6, the J call TRBJ1-6, with 7 positions matching TRBD1. Germline V CDR1 and CDR2: SGHDT, YYEEEE. CDR3 length: 13 amino acids. V was pared by 3 bases and J by 12 bases, with 6 bases of the junction left unmatched. The CDR3 sequence: CASSSGQPQPLHF. The CDR3 coding sequence is TGTGCCAGCAGCTCGGGACAGCCCCAACCCCTCCACTTT.

Comments on this clonotype: This could be a read error, since a much larger clone is one nucleotide away. J is TRBJ2-3 and V is TRBV5-4; 9 bases fit TRBD2. The V gene's germline CDR1 is SGHNT and CDR2 YYREEE (reference sequence). The CDR3 totals 16 residues. DNA for the CDR3: TGTGCCAGCAGCCTGGGGGCGGGAGGGTATACAGATGCGCAGTATTTT. Amino acid sequence: CASSLGAGGYTDAQYF.

As concerns this clonotype: With a much larger clone just one base away, this may be a read error. The V call is TRBV7-2, the J call TRBJ2-2; weak D call: TRBD2 (5 bases). CDR1 is SGHTA and CDR2 is FQGNSA in the germline V gene. This CDR3 contains 14 residues. CDR3 in amino acids: CASSLIRSPGELLF. The CDR3 DNA sequence: TGTGCCAGCAGCTTAATCAGATCTCCCGGGGAGCTGCTTTTT.

This clonotype was picked up many times. The chain links TRBV6-1 to TRBJ2-3, with 8 bases matching TRBD1. V was pared by 6 bases and J by 2 bases, with 7 bases of the junction left unmatched. Germline assignment: CDR1 MNHNS and CDR2 SASEGT. This CDR3 contains 15 residues. This chain's CDR3 is CASRDGQGSTDTQYF. Here the CDR3 DNA reads TGTGCCAGCAGAGACGGACAGGGATCCACAGATACGCAGTATTTT.

This clonotype was seen many times. J is TRBJ1-2 and V is TRBV12-5, with TRBD1 as a possible D gene (6 bases). The CDR3 is 12 amino acids. V was cut by 0 bases and J by 7 bases, with 6 bases left in between. Germline values: CDR1 LGHNT, CDR2 FRNRAP. CDR3 in DNA: TGTGCTAGTGGTTTGGTGGGGGCTGGCTACACCTTC. It specifies CASGLVGAGYTF.

This clonotype was recorded at least ten times. The CDR3 is CASGLVPSTANDEQYF. CDR3 DNA sequence: TGTGCTAGTGGTTTGGTCCCCTCGACAGCGAACGACGAGCAGTACTTC. This chain uses TRBV12-5 with TRBJ2-7, with D possibly being TRBD1 (5 bases). The CDR3 covers 16 residues. The V end lost 0 bases, the J end lost 5 bases, and 17 bases lay between the germline ends. Germline V gene sequence: CDR1 LGHNT, CDR2 FRNRAP.

At least ten counts were recorded for this clonotype. The chain recombines TRBV30 with TRBJ1-4, with D uncertain. Trimming left V 5 bases short and J 8 bases short, with 9 bases between. Germline loops: CDR1 GTSNPN, CDR2 SVGIG (reference sequence). The CDR3 is 11 residues long. Written as DNA, the CDR3 is TGTGCCTGGCGACGTGAAGAAAAACTGTTTTTT. As protein: CAWRREEKLFF.

This clonotype was detected many times. This rearrangement joins TRBV11-2 to TRBJ2-2, with TRBD2 matching 7 bases. V shed 2 bases, J shed 6 bases, and the junction held 6 bases outside the gene matches. The CDR3 length is 15 residues. In germline, CDR1 is SGHAT, CDR2 FQNNGV. The CDR3 DNA sequence: TGTGCCAGCAGCTTATTCCTAAGCGGGGCCGGGGAGCTGTTTTTT. Translating gives CASSLFLSGAGELFF. The complete variable domain, with remaining parts taken from reference TRBV11-2 and TRBJ2-2, reads EAGVAQSPRYKIIEKRQSVAFWCNPISGHATLYWYQQILGQGPKLLIQFQNNGVVDDSQLPKDRFSAERLKGVDSTLKIQPAKLEDSAVYLCASSLFLSGAGELFFGEGSRLTVL.

This clonotype was seen at least ten times. This chain uses TRBV11-1 with TRBJ1-1; 8 nucleotides match TRBD1. Unmatched junction bases numbered 12, after V lost 5 bases and J lost 1 base. The CDR3 contains 17 residues. CDR1 and CDR2 from the germline V gene are SGHAT and FQDESV (reference sequence). The DNA of the CDR3 is TGTGCCAGCAGCCCTGGACAGGGAGTGTATTCGAACACTGAAGCTTTCTTT. Its protein is CASSPGQGVYSNTEAFF.

This clonotype was seen a few times. J is TRBJ1-5 and V is TRBV9, with D unclear. The germline V gene encodes CDR1 SGDLS and CDR2 YYNGEE. The V gene lost 2 bases and the J gene lost 9 bases, with 3 bases spanning the gap. The CDR3 length is 10 residues. As DNA, the CDR3 is TGTGCCAGCAGCGTTTGGCCCCAGCATTTT. It codes for CASSVWPQHF.

In the case of this clonotype: A much larger clone is a single base away; this may be a read error. The chain links TRBV14 to TRBJ2-7; D is uncertain. CDR1 and CDR2 from the germline V gene are SGHDN and FVKESK. CDR3 size: 12 residues. Trimming removed 1 base from V and 2 bases from J, with 3 bases in between. The CDR3 DNA reads as TGTGCCAGCAGCCAAGCCCCCTACGAGCAGTACTTC. Residues: CASSQAPYEQYF.

About this clonotype itself: Mismatch with germline at one junction end may stem from a read error. CDR3 sequence (DNA): TGTGCCACCAAAACAGGGTGGGGAGAGACCCCGTACTTC. Translating gives CATKTGWGETPYF. This rearrangement joins TRBV15 to TRBJ2-5, with D perhaps TRBD1 (6 bases). The CDR3 is made up of 13 amino acids. The germline V gene encodes CDR1 LNHNV and CDR2 YYDKDF (reference sequence).

The sample holds a few counts of this clonotype. The chain couples TRBV20-1 to TRBJ1-2, with TRBD1 identical over 9 bases. The junction had 9 bases not matched to a gene; V was cut back by 5 bases and J by 5 bases. The CDR3 totals 14 residues. The germline gives CDR1 DFQATT, CDR2 SNEGSKA (reference sequence). The CDR3, as DNA: TGCAGTGCTGGGGGGGGACAGGGCTCTTATGGCTACACCTTC. Protein: CSAGGGQGSYGYTF.

The chain recombines TRBV11-1 with TRBJ2-1, with 10 nucleotides matching TRBD2. Germline CDR1 reads SGHAT; CDR2 reads FQDESV (reference sequence). CDR3 length equals 15 residues. Losses at the gene ends were 5 bases for V and 9 bases for J; bases not matched to a gene: 10. CDR3 nucleotides: TGTGCCAGCAGCCCATTACTAGCGGGATACGGTGAGCAGTTCTTC. It encodes CASSPLLAGYGEQFF. The full variable domain, completed using reference TRBV11-1 and TRBJ2-1, is EAEVAQSPRYKITEKSQAVAFWCDPISGHATLYWYRQILGQGPELLVQFQDESVVDDSQLPKDRFSAERLKGVDSTLKIQPAELGDSAMYLCASSPLLAGYGEQFFGPGTRLTVL.

This clonotype was counted only a few times. The genes are TRBV27 and TRBJ1-2; perhaps TRBD1 as D (5 bases). The CDR3 totals 15 residues. With 5 bases removed from V and 8 bases from J, the gap between germline ends came to 21 bases. Germline CDR1 MNHEY, CDR2 SMNVEV (reference sequence). CDR3 sequence: CASSHQPGTKEGYTF. CDR3 nucleotide sequence: TGTGCCAGCAGTCACCAGCCCGGGACCAAGGAGGGCTACACCTTC.

This clonotype was counted a few times. V usage is TRBV7-9 and J usage is TRBJ1-2, with a possible D match to TRBD1 (6 bases). The CDR3 is 15 residues long. The germline CDR1 and CDR2 sequences are SEHNR and FQNEAQ (reference sequence). Trimming pared 1 base from V and 6 bases from J, leaving 15 bases between. The CDR3 DNA is TGTGCCAGCAGCTTAGAAACAGGGAAGGGGAATGGCTACACCTTC. This codes for CASSLETGKGNGYTF.